This T cell receptor (beta chain) was sequenced for a study of shared clonotypes between healthy human individuals. The study, taken as a whole, reports: With few donors, the genetic and exposure-history diversity represented was limited.

Concerning this clone: Its antigen is unidentified.

Germline CDR1 and CDR2: SGHAT and FQNNGV. The CDR3 loop spans 15 amino acids. The J segment lost 8 bases and the V segment lost 1 base, leaving 4 bases of the junction unmatched. The data were produced by immunoSEQ multiplex PCR, yet TCRdb's version contains in-frame clones alone and is incomplete. The sample yields about 640,000 clones, 60% to 80% seen once. This TCR came from a woman in her twenties or thirties in good health. Material for sequencing was memory CD4+ T cells sorted from blood. Subset in this sample: CD45RA-negative fraction. J is TRBJ1-4 and V is TRBV11-2; 10 positions match TRBD1. The CDR3 DNA is TGTGCCAGCAGCTTAGCTGGACAGGGGGGAGAAAAACTGTTTTTT. This translates into CASSLAGQGGEKLFF.